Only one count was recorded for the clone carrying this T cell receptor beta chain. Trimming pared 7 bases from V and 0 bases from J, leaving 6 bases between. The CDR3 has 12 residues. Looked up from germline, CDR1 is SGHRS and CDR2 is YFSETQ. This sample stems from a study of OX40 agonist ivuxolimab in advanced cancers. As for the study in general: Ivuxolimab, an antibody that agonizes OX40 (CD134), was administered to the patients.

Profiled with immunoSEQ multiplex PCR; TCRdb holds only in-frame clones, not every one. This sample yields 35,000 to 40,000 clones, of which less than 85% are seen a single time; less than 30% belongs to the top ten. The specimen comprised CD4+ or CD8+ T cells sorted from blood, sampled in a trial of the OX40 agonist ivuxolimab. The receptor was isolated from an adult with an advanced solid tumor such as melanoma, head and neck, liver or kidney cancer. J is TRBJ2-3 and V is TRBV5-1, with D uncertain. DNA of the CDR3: TGCGCCAGCGTTGATAGCACAGATACGCAGTATTTT. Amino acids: CASVDSTDTQYF. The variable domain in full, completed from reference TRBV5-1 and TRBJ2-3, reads KAGVTQTPRYLIKTRGQQVTLSCSPISGHRSVSWYQQTPGQGLQFLFEYFSETQRNKGNFPGRFSGRQFSNSRSEMNVSTLELGDSALYLCASVDSTDTQYFGPGTRLTVL.